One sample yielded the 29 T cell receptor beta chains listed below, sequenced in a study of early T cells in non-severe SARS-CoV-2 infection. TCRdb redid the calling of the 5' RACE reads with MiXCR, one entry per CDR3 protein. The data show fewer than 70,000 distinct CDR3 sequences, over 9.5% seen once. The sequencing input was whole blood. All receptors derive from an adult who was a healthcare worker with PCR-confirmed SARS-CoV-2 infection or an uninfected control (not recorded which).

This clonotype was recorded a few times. DNA for the CDR3: TGTGCCAGCAAGCTGGCTAGCGGGTTGTACAATGAGCAGTTCTTC. As protein: CASKLASGLYNEQFF. This chain links TRBV2 with TRBJ2-1, with 8 positions matching TRBD2. V was pared by 7 bases and J by 4 bases, with 9 bases of the junction left unmatched. Germline values: CDR1 SNHLY, CDR2 FYNNEI. This CDR3 contains 15 residues.

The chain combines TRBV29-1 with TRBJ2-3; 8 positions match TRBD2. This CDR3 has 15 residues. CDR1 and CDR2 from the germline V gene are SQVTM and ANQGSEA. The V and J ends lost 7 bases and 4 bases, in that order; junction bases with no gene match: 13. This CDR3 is CSGRDRSGSPDTQYF. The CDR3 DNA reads TGCAGCGGTCGGGATCGGAGCGGGAGTCCAGATACGCAGTATTTT.

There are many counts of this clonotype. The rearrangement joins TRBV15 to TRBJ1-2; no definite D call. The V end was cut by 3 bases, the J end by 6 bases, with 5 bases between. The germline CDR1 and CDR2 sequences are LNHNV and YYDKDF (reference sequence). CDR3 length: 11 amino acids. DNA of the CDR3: TGTGCCACCAGCAGTACTAATGGCTACACCTTC. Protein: CATSSTNGYTF.

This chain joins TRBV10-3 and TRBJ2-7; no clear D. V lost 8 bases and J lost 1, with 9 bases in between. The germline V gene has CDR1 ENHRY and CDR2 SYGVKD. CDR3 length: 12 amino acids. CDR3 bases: TGTGCCATCGGTCCCATTTCCTACGAGCAGTACTTC. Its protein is CAIGPISYEQYF.

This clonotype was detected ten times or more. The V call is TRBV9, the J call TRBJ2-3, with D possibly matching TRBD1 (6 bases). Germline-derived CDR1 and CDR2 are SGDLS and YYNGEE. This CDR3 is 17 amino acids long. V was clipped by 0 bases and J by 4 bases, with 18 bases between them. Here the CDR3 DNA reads TGTGCCAGCAGCGTAGACCCGACAGGCCTAGTCGCAGATACGCAGTATTTT. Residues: CASSVDPTGLVADTQYF.

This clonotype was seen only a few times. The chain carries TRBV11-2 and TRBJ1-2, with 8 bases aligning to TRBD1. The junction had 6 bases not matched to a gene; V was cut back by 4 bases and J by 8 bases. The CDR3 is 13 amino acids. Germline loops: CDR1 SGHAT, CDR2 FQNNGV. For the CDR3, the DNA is TGTGCCAGCAGCTCCGGGACAGGCTGGGGCTACACCTTC. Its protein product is CASSSGTGWGYTF.

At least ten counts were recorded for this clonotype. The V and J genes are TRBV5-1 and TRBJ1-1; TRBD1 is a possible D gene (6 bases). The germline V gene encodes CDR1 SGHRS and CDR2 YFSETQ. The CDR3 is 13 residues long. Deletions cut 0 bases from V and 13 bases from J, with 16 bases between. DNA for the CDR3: TGCGCCAGCAGCTTGGAAGGGGTAGAGGGGGTTTTCTTT. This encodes CASSLEGVEGVFF.

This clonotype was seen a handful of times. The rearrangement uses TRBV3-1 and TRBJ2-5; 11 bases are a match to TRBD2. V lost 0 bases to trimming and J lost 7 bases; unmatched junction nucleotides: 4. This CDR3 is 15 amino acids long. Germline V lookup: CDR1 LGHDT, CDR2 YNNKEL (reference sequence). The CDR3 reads CASSQDRLAGGTQYF. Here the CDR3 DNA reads TGTGCCAGCAGCCAAGATCGTCTAGCGGGGGGGACCCAGTACTTC.

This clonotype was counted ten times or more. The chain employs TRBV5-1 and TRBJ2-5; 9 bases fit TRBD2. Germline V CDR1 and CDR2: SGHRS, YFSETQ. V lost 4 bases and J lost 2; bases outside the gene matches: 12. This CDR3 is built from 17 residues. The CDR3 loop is CASSPGLGGREQETQYF. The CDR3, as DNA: TGCGCCAGCAGCCCCGGACTGGGCGGGAGGGAACAAGAGACCCAGTACTTC.

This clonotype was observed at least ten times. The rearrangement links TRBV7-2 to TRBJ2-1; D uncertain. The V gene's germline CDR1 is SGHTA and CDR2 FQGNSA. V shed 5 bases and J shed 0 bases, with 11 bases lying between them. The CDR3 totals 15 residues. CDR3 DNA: TGTGCCAGCAGCCGAAGAGTGAGCTCCTACAATGAGCAGTTCTTC. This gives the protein CASSRRVSSYNEQFF. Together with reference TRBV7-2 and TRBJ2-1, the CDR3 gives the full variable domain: GAGVSQSPSNKVTEKGKDVELRCDPISGHTALYWYRQSLGQGLEFLIYFQGNSAPDKSGLPSDRFSAERTGGSVSTLTIQRTQQEDSAVYLCASSRRVSSYNEQFFGPGTRLTVL.

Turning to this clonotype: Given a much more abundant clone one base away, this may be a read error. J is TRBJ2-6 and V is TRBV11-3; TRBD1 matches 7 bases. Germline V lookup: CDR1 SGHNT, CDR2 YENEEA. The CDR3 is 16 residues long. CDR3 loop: CASSRQGVSEANVLTF. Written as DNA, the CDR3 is TGTGCCAGCAGTCGACAGGGAGTCTCTGAGGCCAACGTCCTGACTTTC. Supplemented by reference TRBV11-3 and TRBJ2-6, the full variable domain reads EAGVVQSPRYKIIEKKQPVAFWCNPISGHNTLYWYLQNLGQGPELLIRYENEEAVDDSQLPKDRFSAERLKGVDSTLKIQPAELGDSAVYLCASSRQGVSEANVLTFGAGSRLTVL.

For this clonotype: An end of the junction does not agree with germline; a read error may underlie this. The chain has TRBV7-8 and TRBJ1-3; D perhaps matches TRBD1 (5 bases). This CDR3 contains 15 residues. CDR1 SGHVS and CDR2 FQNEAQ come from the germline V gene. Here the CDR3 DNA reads TGTGCCAGCAGCTTAGGTACAGGCTCTGGAAACACTATATATTTT. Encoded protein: CASSLGTGSGNTIYF.

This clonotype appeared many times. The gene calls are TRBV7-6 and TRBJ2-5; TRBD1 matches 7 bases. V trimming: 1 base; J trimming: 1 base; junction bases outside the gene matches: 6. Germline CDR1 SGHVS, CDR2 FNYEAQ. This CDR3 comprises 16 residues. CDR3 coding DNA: TGTGCCAGCAGCTTAGGTCCCTCAGGGGGCCAAGAGACCCAGTACTTC. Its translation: CASSLGPSGGQETQYF. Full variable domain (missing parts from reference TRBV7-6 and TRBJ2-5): GAGVSQSPRYKVTKRGQDVALRCDPISGHVSLYWYRQALGQGPEFLTYFNYEAQQDKSGLPNDRFSAERPEGSISTLTIQRTEQRDSAMYRCASSLGPSGGQETQYFGPGTRLLVL.

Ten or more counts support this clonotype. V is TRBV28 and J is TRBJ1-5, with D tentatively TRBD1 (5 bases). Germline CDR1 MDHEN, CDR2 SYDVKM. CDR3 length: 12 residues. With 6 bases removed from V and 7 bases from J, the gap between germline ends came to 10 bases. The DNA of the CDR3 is TGTGCCAGCAGCTGGGGCAGCCAGCCCCAGCATTTT. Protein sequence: CASSWGSQPQHF.

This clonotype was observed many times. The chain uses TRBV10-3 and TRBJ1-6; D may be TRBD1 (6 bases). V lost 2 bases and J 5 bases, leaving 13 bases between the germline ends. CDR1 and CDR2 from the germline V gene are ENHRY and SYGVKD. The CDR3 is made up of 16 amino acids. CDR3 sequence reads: CAISEPERGDNSPLHF. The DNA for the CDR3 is TGTGCCATCAGTGAGCCAGAAAGGGGGGATAATTCACCCCTCCACTTT.

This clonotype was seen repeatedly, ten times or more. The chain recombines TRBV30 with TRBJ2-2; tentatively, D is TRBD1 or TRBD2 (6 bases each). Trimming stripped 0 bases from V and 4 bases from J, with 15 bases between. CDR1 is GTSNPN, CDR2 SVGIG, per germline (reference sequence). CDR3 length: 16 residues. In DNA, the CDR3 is TGTGCCTGGAGTGTACGGAAAGGGGGGATCACCGGGGAGCTGTTTTTT. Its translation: CAWSVRKGGITGELFF.

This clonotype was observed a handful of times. The CDR3 sequence is CASSPTGSRNGNQPQHF. DNA for the CDR3: TGTGCCAGCAGCCCAACAGGGTCCCGGAACGGGAATCAGCCCCAGCATTTT. The chain has TRBV12-3 or TRBV12-4 and TRBJ1-5, with D possibly being TRBD1 (6 bases). CDR3 length: 17 amino acids. With 6 bases removed from V and 4 bases from J, the gap between germline ends came to 22 bases.

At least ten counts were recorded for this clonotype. The CDR3 protein is CASNLGPYTEAFF. The CDR3 DNA follows: TGTGCCAGCAACTTGGGCCCGTACACTGAAGCTTTCTTT. The chain carries TRBV28 and TRBJ1-1; D is uncertain. Trimming removed 7 bases from V and 3 bases from J, with 12 bases in between. This CDR3 spans 13 amino acids. CDR1 and CDR2 from the germline V gene are MDHEN and SYDVKM.

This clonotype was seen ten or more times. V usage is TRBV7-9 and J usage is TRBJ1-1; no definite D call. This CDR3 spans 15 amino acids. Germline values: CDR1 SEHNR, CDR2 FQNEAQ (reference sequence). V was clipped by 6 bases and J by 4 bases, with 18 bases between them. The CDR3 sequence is CASSQVHHWGTEAFF. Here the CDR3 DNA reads TGTGCCAGCAGTCAAGTCCACCACTGGGGCACTGAAGCTTTCTTT.

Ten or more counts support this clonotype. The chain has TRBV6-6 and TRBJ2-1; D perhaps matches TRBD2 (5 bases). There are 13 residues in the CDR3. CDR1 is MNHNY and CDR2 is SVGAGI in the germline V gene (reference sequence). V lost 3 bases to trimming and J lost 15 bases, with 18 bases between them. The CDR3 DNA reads TGTGCCAGCAGTTATCGCCAGCGGCTAGGTCGGTTCTTC. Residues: CASSYRQRLGRFF.

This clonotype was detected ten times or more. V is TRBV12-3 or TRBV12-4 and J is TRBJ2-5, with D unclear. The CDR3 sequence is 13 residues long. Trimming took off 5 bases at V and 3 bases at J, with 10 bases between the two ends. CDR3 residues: CASSGLGKETQYF. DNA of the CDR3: TGTGCCAGCAGTGGTCTTGGCAAAGAGACCCAGTACTTC.

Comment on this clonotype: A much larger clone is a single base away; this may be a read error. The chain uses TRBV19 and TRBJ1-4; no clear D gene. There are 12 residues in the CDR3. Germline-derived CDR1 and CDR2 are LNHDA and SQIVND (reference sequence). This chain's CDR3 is CGSSQVNEKLFF. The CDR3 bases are TGTGGCAGTAGTCAGGTTAATGAAAAACTGTTTTTT.

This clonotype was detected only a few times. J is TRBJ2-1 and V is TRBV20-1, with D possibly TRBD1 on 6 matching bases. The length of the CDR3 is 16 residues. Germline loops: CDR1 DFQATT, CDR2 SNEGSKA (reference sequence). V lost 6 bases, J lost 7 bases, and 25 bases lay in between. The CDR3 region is CSATSPDSERGNEQFF. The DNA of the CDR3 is TGCAGTGCCACCTCCCCGGACAGCGAAAGGGGGAATGAGCAGTTCTTC.

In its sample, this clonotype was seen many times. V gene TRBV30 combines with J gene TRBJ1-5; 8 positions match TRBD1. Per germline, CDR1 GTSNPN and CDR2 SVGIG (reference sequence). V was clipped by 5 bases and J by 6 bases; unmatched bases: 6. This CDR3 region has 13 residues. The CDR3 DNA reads TGTGCCTGGGGGAGGACAGGGAGTCAGCCCCAGCATTTT. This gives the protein CAWGRTGSQPQHF. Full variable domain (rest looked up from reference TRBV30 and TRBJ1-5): SQTIHQWPATLVQPVGSPLSLECTVEGTSNPNLYWYRQAAGRGLQLLFYSVGIGQISSEVPQNLSASRPQDRQFILSSKKLLLSDSGFYLCAWGRTGSQPQHFGDGTRLSIL.

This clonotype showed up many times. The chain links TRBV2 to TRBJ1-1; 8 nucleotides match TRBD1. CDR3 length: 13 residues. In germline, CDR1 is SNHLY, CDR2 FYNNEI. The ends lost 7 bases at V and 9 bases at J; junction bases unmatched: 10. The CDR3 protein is CASIQGASVKAFF. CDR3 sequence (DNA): TGTGCCAGCATTCAGGGGGCCTCAGTCAAAGCTTTCTTT.

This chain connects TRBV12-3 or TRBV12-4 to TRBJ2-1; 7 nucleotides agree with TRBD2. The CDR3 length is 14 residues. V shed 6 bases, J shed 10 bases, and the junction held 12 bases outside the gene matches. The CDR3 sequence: CASSLQTSSMEQFF. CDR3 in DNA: TGTGCCAGCAGCCTCCAGACTAGCTCAATGGAGCAGTTCTTC.

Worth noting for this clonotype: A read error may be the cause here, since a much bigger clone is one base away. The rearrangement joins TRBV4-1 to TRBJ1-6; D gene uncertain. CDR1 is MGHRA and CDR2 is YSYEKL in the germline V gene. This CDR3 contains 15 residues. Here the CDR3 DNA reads TGCACCAGCAGCCAAGGGAACAGTCTTAATTCACCCCTCCACTTT. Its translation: CTSSQGNSLNSPLHF.

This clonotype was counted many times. The CDR3, as DNA: TGTGCCAGCAGCCCACAACTAGCGGGAGGGCATGGTGAGCAGTTCTTC. This gives the protein CASSPQLAGGHGEQFF. The chain links TRBV11-2 to TRBJ2-1; 13 bases match TRBD2. This CDR3 region has 16 residues. Germline loops: CDR1 SGHAT, CDR2 FQNNGV. The junction had 10 bases not matched to a gene; V was cut back by 5 bases and J by 9 bases.

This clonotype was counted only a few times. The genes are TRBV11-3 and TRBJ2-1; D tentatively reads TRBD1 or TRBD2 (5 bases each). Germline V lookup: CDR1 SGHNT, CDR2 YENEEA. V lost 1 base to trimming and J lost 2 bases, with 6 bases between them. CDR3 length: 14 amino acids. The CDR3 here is CASSLGGTYNEQFF. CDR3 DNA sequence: TGTGCCAGCAGCTTAGGGGGGACCTACAATGAGCAGTTCTTC.